This is a list of T cell receptor beta chains from one sample in a study of blood T cells in healthy people across ages. Via MiXCR, TCRdb re-called the 5' RACE reads, giving one row per CDR3 protein. Of approximately 800,000 distinct CDR3 sequences in the sample, approximately 55% were seen once. The sequenced sample consisted of blood. Receptors originate from a man of 80 years or more in good health. CDR3s include the opening cysteine and the closing phenylalanine or tryptophan. Fields, in order: J gene, clone size, D gene, V gene, CDR3 DNA, CDR3 protein. A D gene is named only where the DNA matches it firmly. Size values are once, few and many counts, or a class for expanded clones, and some rows have none.

TRBJ2-5 . . TRBV4-1 TGCGCCAGCAGCCAATATCGGAGCAGGGGACAAGAGACCCAGTACTTC CASSQYRSRGQETQYF
TRBJ2-7 once TRBD2 TRBV13 TGTGCCAGCAGCACAGGACTAGCGGGAGCTTGGAACGAGCAGTACTTC CASSTGLAGAWNEQYF
TRBJ2-7 . TRBD1 TRBV7-3 TGTGCCAGCAGCGTAGGGACAGGGCCCTACAATGAGCAGTACTTC CASSVGTGPYNEQYF
TRBJ1-4 . TRBD1 TRBV20-1 TGCAGTGCTTCTGACAGGGGGCAATCTAATGAAAAACTGTTTTTT CSASDRGQSNEKLFF
TRBJ2-1 . TRBD2 TRBV20-1 TGCAGTGGCATAGCGGGGAGTGTTTCCAATGAGCAGTTCTTC CSGIAGSVSNEQFF
TRBJ2-3 few TRBD2 TRBV11-2 TGTGCCAGCAGCTTAGCCCAGCGGGATAGAGATACGCAGTATTTT CASSLAQRDRDTQYF
TRBJ2-1 few TRBD2 TRBV5-1 TGCGCCAGCAGCTTCGGGACTAGCGTGTATGAGCAGTTCTTC CASSFGTSVYEQFF
TRBJ2-5 few . TRBV5-5 TGTGCCAGCAGCCCGAGGGGGAGCTCGAATTACAATGAGCAGTACTTC CASSPRGSSNYNEQYF
TRBJ1-2 . . TRBV30 TGTGCCTGGAGTGGAGGCCCCATCTATGGCTACACCTTC CAWSGGPIYGYTF
TRBJ2-7 . TRBD1 TRBV9 TGTGCCGGCAGCGTAGAGGGACAGGGAGGGTACGAGCAGTACTTC CAGSVEGQGGYEQYF
TRBJ2-1 . . TRBV29-1 TGCAGCGTTGAAGCGGGAGTTCACTACAATGAGCAGTTCTTC CSVEAGVHYNEQFF